This TCR beta chain originates from a study of T cell repertoires and leukemia-associated antigens (dated by TCRdb to about 2019). Study-level background: Around 16 million effective reads were obtained overall, with each sample giving about 5.1 to 6.6 million read pairs and roughly 3 to 5.0 million effective reads. Using in vitro peptide stimulation of healthy T cells, the study sought to determine the antigen recognized by a TCR Vbeta21 clone earlier detected in CML patients. Study-wide conclusions, independent of this receptor: Antigen specificity and function of the expanded clones were not tested directly and required further investigation. No significant differences among the four groups were observed in the numbers of Vbeta genes (about 60), Jbeta genes (over 13), VDJ rearrangements, or unique CDR3s.

Total RNA was extracted from the cultured T cells with TRIzol reagent. TCRbeta libraries were amplified from RNA by 5' rapid amplification of cDNA ends (5'RACE). Before sequencing, Qubit, an Agilent instrument, and quantitative PCR were used to check library concentration and integrity. A commercial service provider sequenced the qualified libraries on Illumina HiSeq or MiSeq. The original methods were these. TCR sequences in each sample were identified with MiXCR version 1.8.2. To qualify, a clone needed a CDR3 longer than four amino acids, an in-frame nucleotide length, and no stop codon. A read containing the complete CDR3 structure was defined as an effective read. RT-PCR with 24 Vbeta primers, GeneScan spectratyping, and Sanger sequencing were used to validate the expanded clones. The raw public reads went through TCRdb reprocessing: fastp at Q25, MiXCR clone calling, in-frame beta chains kept. Every entry covers one CDR3 protein and lists the most common genes and DNA from its rows. The V and J calls here are based on TCRdb, not the publication. The sample table contains 11,000 or so distinct CDR3 sequences; only one count was recorded for under 55% of them. The ten largest clonotypes hold over 25% of the sample.

Ends trimmed: V by 0 bases, J by 6 bases; bases unmatched to a gene: 8. Including cysteine and phenylalanine, the CDR3 has 15 amino acids. The retained sequence is limited to the CDR3, 45 bases, with the frame set at the first base. Reading the germline V gene gives CDR1 SGDLS and CDR2 YYNGEE. CD3+ T cells were first rested overnight at more than 2 million cells/mL in RPMI 1640 without fetal bovine serum. Following the manufacturer's instructions, MACS immunomagnetic beads were used to pull CD3+ T cells out of the PBMCs. Many counts were recorded for this clonotype. What this receptor recognizes is not known. No base quality values were provided; no much bigger clone lies one nucleotide off.

The chain couples TRBV9 to TRBJ2-7; TRBD1 aligns with 8 central bases. This clonotype was sampled from a female donor in good health. Sequenced material: CD3+ T cells sorted from blood and cultured. CDR3 protein: CASSVGGRQGTEQYF. The nucleotides are TGTGCCAGCAGCGTAGGAGGACGACAGGGGACCGAGCAGTACTTC.